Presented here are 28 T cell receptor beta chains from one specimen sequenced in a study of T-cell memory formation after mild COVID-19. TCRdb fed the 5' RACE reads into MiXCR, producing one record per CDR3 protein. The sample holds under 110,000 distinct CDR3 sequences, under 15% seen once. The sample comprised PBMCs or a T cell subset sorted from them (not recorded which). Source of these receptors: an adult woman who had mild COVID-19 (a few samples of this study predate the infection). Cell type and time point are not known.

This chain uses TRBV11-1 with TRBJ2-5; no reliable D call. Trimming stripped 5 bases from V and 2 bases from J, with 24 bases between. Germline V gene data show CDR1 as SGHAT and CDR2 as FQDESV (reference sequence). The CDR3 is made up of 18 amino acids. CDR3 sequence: CASSPNPTILADQETQYF. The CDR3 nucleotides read TGTGCCAGCAGCCCGAACCCCACTATATTGGCCGATCAAGAGACCCAGTACTTC.

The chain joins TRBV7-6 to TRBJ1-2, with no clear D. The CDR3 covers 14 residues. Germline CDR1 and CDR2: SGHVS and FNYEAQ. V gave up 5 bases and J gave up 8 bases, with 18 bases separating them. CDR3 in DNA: TGTGCCAGCAGCCCGCGAGGGTACGACGACGGCTACACCTTC. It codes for CASSPRGYDDGYTF.

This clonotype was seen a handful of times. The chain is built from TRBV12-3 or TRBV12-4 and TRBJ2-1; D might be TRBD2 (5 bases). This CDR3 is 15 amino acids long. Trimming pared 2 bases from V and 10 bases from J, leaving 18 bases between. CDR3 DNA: TGTGCCAGCAGTTTATGGTCACTTAGCGAGAAAGAGCAGTTCTTC. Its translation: CASSLWSLSEKEQFF.

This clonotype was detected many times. The CDR3 is CASSFGGLPSEQYF. The CDR3 bases are TGCGCCAGCAGCTTCGGGGGTCTCCCTTCCGAGCAGTACTTC. This chain connects TRBV5-1 to TRBJ2-7; the D gene is possibly TRBD2 (6 bases). Trimming took 2 bases from V and 6 from J, leaving 15 bases between them. The CDR3 covers 14 residues. Germline V gene sequence: CDR1 SGHRS, CDR2 YFSETQ. Supplemented by reference TRBV5-1 and TRBJ2-7, the full variable domain reads KAGVTQTPRYLIKTRGQQVTLSCSPISGHRSVSWYQQTPGQGLQFLFEYFSETQRNKGNFPGRFSGRQFSNSRSEMNVSTLELGDSALYLCASSFGGLPSEQYFGPGTRLTVT.

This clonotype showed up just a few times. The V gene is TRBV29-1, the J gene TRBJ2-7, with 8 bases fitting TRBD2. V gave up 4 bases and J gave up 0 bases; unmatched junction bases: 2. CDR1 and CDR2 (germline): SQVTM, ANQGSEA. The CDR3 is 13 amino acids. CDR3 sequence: CSVASGSSYEQYF. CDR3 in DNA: TGCAGCGTTGCCAGCGGGAGCTCCTACGAGCAGTACTTC.

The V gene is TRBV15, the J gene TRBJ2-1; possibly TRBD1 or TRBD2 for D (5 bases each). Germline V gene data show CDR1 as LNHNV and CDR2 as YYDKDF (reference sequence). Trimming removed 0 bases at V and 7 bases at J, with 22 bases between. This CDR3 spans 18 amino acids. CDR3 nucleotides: TGTGCCACCAGCAGAGATGAGGGACGAAGTGGATTTAGGAATGAGCAGTTCTTC. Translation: CATSRDEGRSGFRNEQFF.

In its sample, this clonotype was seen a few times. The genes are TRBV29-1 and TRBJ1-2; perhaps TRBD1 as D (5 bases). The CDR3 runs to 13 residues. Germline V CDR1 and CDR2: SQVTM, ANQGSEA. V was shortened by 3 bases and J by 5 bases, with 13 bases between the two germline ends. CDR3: CSVDPRVKYGYTF. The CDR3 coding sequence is TGCAGCGTTGACCCCAGGGTTAAGTATGGCTACACCTTC.

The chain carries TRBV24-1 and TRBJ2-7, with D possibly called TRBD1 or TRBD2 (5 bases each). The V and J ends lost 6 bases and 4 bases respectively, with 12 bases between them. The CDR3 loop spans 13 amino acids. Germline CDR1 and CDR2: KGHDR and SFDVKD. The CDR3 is CATSKRGNYEQYF. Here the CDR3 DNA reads TGTGCCACCAGTAAGAGGGGTAATTACGAGCAGTACTTC.

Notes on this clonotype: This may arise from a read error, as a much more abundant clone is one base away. CDR3 bases: TGTGCCATCAGTGAGCCGCAGCGGACCGGGACCGGGGAGCTGCTTTTT. Residues: CAISEPQRTGTGELLF. The V and J genes are TRBV10-3 and TRBJ2-2; D possibly uses TRBD1 or TRBD2 (5 bases each). The CDR3 has 16 residues. The germline V gene has CDR1 ENHRY and CDR2 SYGVKD.

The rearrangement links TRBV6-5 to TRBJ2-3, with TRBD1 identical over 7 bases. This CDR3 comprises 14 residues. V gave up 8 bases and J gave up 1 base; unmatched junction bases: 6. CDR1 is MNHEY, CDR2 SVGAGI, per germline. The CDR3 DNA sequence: TGTGCCAGCCGAAGACAGGGCGGCACAGATACGCAGTATTTT. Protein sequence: CASRRQGGTDTQYF.

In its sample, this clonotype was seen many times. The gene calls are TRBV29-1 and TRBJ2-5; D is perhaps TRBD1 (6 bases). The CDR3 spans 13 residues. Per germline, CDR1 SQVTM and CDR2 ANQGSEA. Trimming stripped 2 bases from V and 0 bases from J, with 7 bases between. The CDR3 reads CSVESGDQETQYF. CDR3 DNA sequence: TGCAGCGTTGAATCAGGGGACCAAGAGACCCAGTACTTC.

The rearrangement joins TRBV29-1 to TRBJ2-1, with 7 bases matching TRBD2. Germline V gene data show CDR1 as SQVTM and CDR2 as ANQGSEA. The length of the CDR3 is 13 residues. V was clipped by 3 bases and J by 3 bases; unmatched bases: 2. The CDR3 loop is CSVDGTNYNEQFF. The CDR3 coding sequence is TGCAGCGTTGATGGGACTAACTACAATGAGCAGTTCTTC.

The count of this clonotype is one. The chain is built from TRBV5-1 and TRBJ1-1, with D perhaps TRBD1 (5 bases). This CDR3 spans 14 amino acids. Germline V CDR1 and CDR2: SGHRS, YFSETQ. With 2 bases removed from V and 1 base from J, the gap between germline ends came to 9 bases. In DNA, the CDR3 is TGCGCCAGCAGCTTCTTGGACAAGAACACTGAAGCTTTCTTT. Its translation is CASSFLDKNTEAFF.

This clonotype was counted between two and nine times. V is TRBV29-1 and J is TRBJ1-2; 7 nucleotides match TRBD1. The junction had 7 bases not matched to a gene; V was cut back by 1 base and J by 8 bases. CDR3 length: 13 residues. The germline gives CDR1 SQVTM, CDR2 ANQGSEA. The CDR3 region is CSVEGVQGYGYTF. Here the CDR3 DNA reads TGCAGCGTTGAAGGCGTACAGGGGTACGGCTACACCTTC.

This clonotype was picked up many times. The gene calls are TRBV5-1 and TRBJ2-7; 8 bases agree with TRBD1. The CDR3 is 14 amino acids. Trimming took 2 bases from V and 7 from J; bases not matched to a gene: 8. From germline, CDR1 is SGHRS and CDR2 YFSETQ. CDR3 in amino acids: CASSLPGQAREQYF. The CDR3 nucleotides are TGCGCCAGCAGCTTACCGGGACAGGCGAGGGAGCAGTACTTC.

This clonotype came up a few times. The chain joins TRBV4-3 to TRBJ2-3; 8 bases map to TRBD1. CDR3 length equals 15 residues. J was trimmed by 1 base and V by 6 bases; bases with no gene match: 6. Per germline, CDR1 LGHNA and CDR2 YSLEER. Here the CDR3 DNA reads TGCGCCAGCAGGGACAGGGAAATGGGCACAGATACGCAGTATTTT. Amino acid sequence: CASRDREMGTDTQYF.

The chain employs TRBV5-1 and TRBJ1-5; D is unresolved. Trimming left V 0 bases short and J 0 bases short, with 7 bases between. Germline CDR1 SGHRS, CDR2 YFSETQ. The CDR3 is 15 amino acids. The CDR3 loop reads CASSLEGDSNQPQHF. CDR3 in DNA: TGCGCCAGCAGCTTGGAGGGTGATAGCAATCAGCCCCAGCATTTT.

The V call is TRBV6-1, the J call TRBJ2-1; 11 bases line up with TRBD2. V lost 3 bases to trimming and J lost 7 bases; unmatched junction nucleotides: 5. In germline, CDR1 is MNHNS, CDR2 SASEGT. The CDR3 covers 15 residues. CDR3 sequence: CASSESSGGGNEQFF. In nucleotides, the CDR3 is TGTGCCAGCAGTGAGAGTAGCGGGGGGGGTAATGAGCAGTTCTTC.

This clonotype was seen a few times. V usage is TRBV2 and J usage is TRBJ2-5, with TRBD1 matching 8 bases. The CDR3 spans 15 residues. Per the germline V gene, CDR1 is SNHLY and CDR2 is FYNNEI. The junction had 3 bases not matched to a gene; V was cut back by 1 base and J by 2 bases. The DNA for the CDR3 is TGTGCCAGCAGTGAAGGACAGGGGCTTCAAGAGACCCAGTACTTC. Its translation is CASSEGQGLQETQYF.

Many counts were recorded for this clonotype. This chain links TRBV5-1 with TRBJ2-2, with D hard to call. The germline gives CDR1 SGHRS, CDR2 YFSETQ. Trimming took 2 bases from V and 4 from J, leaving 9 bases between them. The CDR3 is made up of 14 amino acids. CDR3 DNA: TGCGCCAGCAGCTTCGTGGGCGTCACCGGGGAGCTGTTTTTT. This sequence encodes CASSFVGVTGELFF. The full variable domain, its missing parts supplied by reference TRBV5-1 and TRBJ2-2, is KAGVTQTPRYLIKTRGQQVTLSCSPISGHRSVSWYQQTPGQGLQFLFEYFSETQRNKGNFPGRFSGRQFSNSRSEMNVSTLELGDSALYLCASSFVGVTGELFFGEGSRLTVL.

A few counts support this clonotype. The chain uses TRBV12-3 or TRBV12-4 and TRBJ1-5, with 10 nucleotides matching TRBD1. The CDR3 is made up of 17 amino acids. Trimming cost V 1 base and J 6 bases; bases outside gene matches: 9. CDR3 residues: CASSLGRGQGLSQPQHF. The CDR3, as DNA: TGTGCCAGCAGTTTAGGTCGGGGACAGGGGTTAAGTCAGCCCCAGCATTTT.

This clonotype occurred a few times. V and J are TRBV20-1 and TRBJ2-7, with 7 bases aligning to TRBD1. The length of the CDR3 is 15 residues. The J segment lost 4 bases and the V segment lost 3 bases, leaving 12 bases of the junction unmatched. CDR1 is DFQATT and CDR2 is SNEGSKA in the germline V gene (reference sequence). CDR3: CSARGWGQPVYEQYF. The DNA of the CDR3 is TGCAGTGCTAGGGGCTGGGGACAGCCCGTGTACGAGCAGTACTTC.

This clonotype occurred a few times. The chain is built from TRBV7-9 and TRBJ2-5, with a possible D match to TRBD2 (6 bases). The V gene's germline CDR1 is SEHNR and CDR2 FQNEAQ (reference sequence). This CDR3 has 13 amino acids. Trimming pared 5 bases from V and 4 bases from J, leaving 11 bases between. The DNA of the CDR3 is TGTGCCAGCAGCCGCGTGGGGGGAGAGACCCAGTACTTC. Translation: CASSRVGGETQYF.

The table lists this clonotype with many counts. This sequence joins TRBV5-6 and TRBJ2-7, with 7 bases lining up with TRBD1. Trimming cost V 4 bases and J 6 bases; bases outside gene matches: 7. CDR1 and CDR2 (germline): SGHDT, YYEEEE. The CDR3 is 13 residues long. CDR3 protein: CASSIGQVAEQYF. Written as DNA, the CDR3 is TGTGCCAGCAGCATCGGACAGGTGGCCGAGCAGTACTTC.

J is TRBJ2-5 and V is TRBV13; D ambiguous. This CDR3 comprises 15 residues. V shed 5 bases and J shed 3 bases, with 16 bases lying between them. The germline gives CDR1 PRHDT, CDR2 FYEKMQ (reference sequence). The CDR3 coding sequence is TGTGCCAGCAGCCCGGAACGTTCTGGTGAAGAGACCCAGTACTTC. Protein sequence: CASSPERSGEETQYF. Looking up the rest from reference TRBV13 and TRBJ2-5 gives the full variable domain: AAGVIQSPRHLIKEKRETATLKCYPIPRHDTVYWYQQGPGQDPQFLISFYEKMQSDKGSIPDRFSAQQFSDYHSELNMSSLELGDSALYFCASSPERSGEETQYFGPGTRLLVL.

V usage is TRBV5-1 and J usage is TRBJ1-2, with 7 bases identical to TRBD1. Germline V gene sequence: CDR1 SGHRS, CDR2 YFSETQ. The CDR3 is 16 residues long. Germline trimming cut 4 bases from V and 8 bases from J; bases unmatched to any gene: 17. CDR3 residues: CASSQGQATSYGGYTF. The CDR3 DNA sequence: TGCGCCAGCAGCCAAGGACAGGCGACCAGCTATGGGGGCTACACCTTC.

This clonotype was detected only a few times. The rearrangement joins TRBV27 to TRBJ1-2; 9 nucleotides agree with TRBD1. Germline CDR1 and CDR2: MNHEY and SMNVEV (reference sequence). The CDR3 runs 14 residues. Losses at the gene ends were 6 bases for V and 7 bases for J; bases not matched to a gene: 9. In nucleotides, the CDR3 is TGTGCCAGCAGCCCCGGGACAGGGACGATTGGCTACACCTTC. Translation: CASSPGTGTIGYTF.

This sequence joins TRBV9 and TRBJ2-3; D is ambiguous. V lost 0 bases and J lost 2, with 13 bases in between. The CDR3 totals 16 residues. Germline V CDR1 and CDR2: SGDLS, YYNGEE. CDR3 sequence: CASSVDNSHFTDTQYF. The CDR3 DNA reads TGTGCCAGCAGCGTAGATAACAGCCATTTCACAGATACGCAGTATTTT.